The 7 T cell receptor beta chains listed next were all sequenced from one sample in a study of blood T cell repertoires in COVID-19. Only in-frame clones appear in the TCRdb table, and some are missing; sequencing was by immunoSEQ multiplex PCR. Of around 94,000 clones listed, 80% are singletons. Sequencing input: peripheral blood. Receptors were obtained from a human donor in a cohort sampled during active COVID-19.

The chain recombines TRBV3-1 (or the pseudogene TRBV3-2) with TRBJ1-6; TRBD1 is a possible D gene (6 bases). The CDR3 is 15 residues long. Germline V gene sequence: CDR1 LGHDT, CDR2 YNNKEL (reference sequence). Trimming removed 2 bases at V and 3 bases at J, with 8 bases between. DNA for the CDR3: TGTGCCAGCAGCCAATTAGGGGGCTATAATTCACCCCTCCACTTT. Its protein is CASSQLGGYNSPLHF.

This clone has a handful of counts. This chain connects TRBV6-1 to TRBJ2-7; TRBD1 matches at 10 bases. Trimming cost V 4 bases and J 4 bases; bases outside gene matches: 10. Per germline, CDR1 MNHNS and CDR2 SASEGT. This CDR3 comprises 16 residues. The CDR3 bases are TGTGCCAGCAGTGCCTCTCCTGGACAGGGGGAGTACGAGCAGTACTTC. Protein product: CASSASPGQGEYEQYF.

This chain connects TRBV5-1 to TRBJ2-1, with a possible D match to TRBD2 (6 bases). Germline lookup yields CDR1 SGHRS and CDR2 YFSETQ. CDR3 length equals 14 residues. V lost 0 bases to trimming and J lost 6 bases, with 10 bases between them. CDR3 loop: CASSLGSGPNEQFF. CDR3 sequence (DNA): TGCGCCAGCAGCTTGGGTAGCGGCCCCAATGAGCAGTTCTTC.

The chain links TRBV30 to TRBJ1-1; D might be TRBD1 (6 bases). In germline, CDR1 is GTSNPN, CDR2 SVGIG (reference sequence). The CDR3 covers 13 residues. V was clipped by 5 bases and J by 1 base, with 11 bases between them. The chain's CDR3 is CAWVGQPNTEAFF. As DNA, the CDR3 is TGTGCCTGGGTTGGACAGCCGAACACTGAAGCTTTCTTT.

This clone was counted a single time. This rearrangement joins TRBV11-2 to TRBJ2-3, with D possibly matching TRBD2 (5 bases). Trimming took 6 bases from V and 6 from J, leaving 16 bases between them. This CDR3 has 14 amino acids. CDR1 and CDR2 (germline): SGHAT, FQNNGV. The CDR3 sequence is CASRPLGPLDTQYF. Here the CDR3 DNA reads TGTGCCAGCAGGCCACTAGGCCCCCTCGATACGCAGTATTTT.

The chain employs TRBV7-9 and TRBJ1-6; 9 nucleotides line up with TRBD1. CDR1 SEHNR and CDR2 FQNEAQ come from the germline V gene (reference sequence). V lost 5 bases, J lost 7 bases, and 6 bases stayed unmatched. The CDR3 contains 15 residues. For the CDR3, the DNA is TGTGCCAGCAGCGCCAGGACAGGGGAAAATTCACCCCTCCACTTT. Translated, it gives CASSARTGENSPLHF.

J is TRBJ2-1 and V is TRBV5-1; 10 nucleotides match TRBD2. Germline V gene sequence: CDR1 SGHRS, CDR2 YFSETQ. V gave up 5 bases and J gave up 2 bases; unmatched junction bases: 7. The CDR3 loop spans 16 amino acids. The CDR3 DNA reads as TGCGCCAGCAGAGTAGCGGGAGGAACCCCCTACAATGAGCAGTTCTTC. As protein: CASRVAGGTPYNEQFF.